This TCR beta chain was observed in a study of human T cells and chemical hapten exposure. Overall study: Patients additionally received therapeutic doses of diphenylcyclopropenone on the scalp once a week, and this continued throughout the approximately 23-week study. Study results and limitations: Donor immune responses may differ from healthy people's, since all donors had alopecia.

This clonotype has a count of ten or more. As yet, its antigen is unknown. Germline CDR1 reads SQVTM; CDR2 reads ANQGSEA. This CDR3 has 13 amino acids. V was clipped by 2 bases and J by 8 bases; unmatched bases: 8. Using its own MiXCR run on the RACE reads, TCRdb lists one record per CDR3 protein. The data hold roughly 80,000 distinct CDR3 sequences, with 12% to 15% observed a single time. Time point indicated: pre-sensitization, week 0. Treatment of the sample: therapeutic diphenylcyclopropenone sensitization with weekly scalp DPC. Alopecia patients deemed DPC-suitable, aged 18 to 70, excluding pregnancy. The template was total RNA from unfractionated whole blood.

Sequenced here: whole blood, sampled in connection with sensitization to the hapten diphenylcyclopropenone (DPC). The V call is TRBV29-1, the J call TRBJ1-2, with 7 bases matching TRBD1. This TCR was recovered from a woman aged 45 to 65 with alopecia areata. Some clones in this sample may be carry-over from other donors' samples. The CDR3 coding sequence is TGCAGCGTTGAACCAGGGGGGTTTAGCGGCTACACCTTC. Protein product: CSVEPGGFSGYTF.